Below, 31 T cell receptor beta chains from the same sample are listed, as sequenced in a study of blood T cell repertoires in COVID-19. Libraries were prepared by immunoSEQ multiplex PCR; TCRdb keeps only in-frame clonotypes and omits some of them. Of about 350,000 clones in the sample, approximately 89% were seen once. Input material: peripheral blood. The receptors were gathered from an older woman with COVID-19, enrolled during active disease.

This rearrangement joins TRBV29-1 to TRBJ2-3, with TRBD2 identical over 7 bases. The J segment lost 4 bases and the V segment lost 7 bases, leaving 5 bases of the junction unmatched. CDR3 size: 12 residues. Germline CDR1 is SQVTM and CDR2 is ANQGSEA. The DNA of the CDR3 is TGCAGCGCCCAAACTAGCGCAGATACGCAGTATTTT. This gives the protein CSAQTSADTQYF.

This sequence joins TRBV4-1 and TRBJ2-1; weak D call: TRBD1 (5 bases). The CDR3 covers 15 residues. V was shortened by 0 bases and J by 2 bases, with 8 bases between the two germline ends. The germline V gene has CDR1 MGHRA and CDR2 YSYEKL. The CDR3 DNA reads as TGCGCCAGCAGCCAAGACCAGGGCCCCTACAATGAGCAGTTCTTC. It encodes CASSQDQGPYNEQFF.

This chain joins TRBV5-6 and TRBJ2-5; D possibly corresponds to TRBD2 (6 bases). This CDR3 is built from 16 residues. The germline CDR1 and CDR2 sequences are SGHDT and YYEEEE. Deletions cut 4 bases from V and 5 bases from J, with 21 bases between. The CDR3 is CASSPRFRAGKETQYF. CDR3 nucleotides: TGTGCCAGCAGCCCTCGCTTCAGGGCGGGAAAGGAGACCCAGTACTTC. Drawing the rest from reference TRBV5-6 and TRBJ2-5, the complete variable domain is DAGVTQSPTHLIKTRGQQVTLRCSPKSGHDTVSWYQQALGQGPQFIFQYYEEEERQRGNFPDRFSGHQFPNYSSELNVNALLLGDSALYLCASSPRFRAGKETQYFGPGTRLLVL.

The chain recombines TRBV2 with TRBJ2-2; 11 bases align to TRBD1. CDR1 is SNHLY and CDR2 is FYNNEI in the germline V gene. The junction had 6 bases not matched to a gene; V was cut back by 6 bases and J by 0 bases. The length of the CDR3 is 17 residues. The CDR3 loop reads CASSLRGQGANTGELFF. The DNA of the CDR3 is TGTGCCAGCAGCCTCAGGGGACAGGGGGCGAACACCGGGGAGCTGTTTTTT.

This clone was counted once. The V call is TRBV7-6, the J call TRBJ1-6; TRBD1 agrees at 10 bases. The CDR3 totals 16 residues. Trimming at V came to 5 bases and at J to 8 bases, leaving 9 bases not matched to a gene. CDR1 and CDR2 (germline): SGHVS, FNYEAQ. CDR3 in DNA: TGTGCCAGCAGCGAGGGCCGGACAGGGGGAGATTCACCCCTCCACTTT. This translates into CASSEGRTGGDSPLHF.

This rearrangement joins TRBV28 to TRBJ1-2; no clear D gene. Germline assignment: CDR1 MDHEN and CDR2 SYDVKM. The CDR3 covers 15 residues. V lost 3 bases to trimming and J lost 1 base, with 12 bases between them. CDR3 nucleotide sequence: TGTGCCAGCAGTTTCTGGGCCGAACTTAACTATGGCTACACCTTC. Translated: CASSFWAELNYGYTF.

The chain carries TRBV28 and TRBJ1-2; D remains ambiguous. V lost 6 bases, J lost 2 bases, and 10 bases lay in between. CDR3 length: 13 amino acids. Per germline, CDR1 MDHEN and CDR2 SYDVKM. Here the CDR3 reads CASRSPLNYGYTF. CDR3 nucleotide sequence: TGTGCCAGCAGGTCTCCCCTCAACTATGGCTACACCTTC.

This clone has a single count. Sequence at one end of the junction differs from germline and may be a read error. The rearrangement uses TRBV6-5 and TRBJ1-2; tentative D call: TRBD1 (5 bases). Germline V gene sequence: CDR1 MNHEY, CDR2 SVGAGI. The CDR3 has 14 amino acids. CDR3 residues: CASGGTASQGRYAF. In nucleotides, the CDR3 is TGTGCCAGCGGGGGGACGGCCTCCCAAGGACGCTACGCCTTC.

The chain uses TRBV6-1 and TRBJ1-1; D uncertain. Looked up from germline, CDR1 is MNHNS and CDR2 is SASEGT. The V end was cut by 3 bases, the J end by 8 bases, with 10 bases between. The CDR3 extends over 12 amino acids. The CDR3 sequence: CASSERPFEAFF. CDR3 bases: TGTGCCAGCAGTGAGAGGCCGTTCGAAGCTTTCTTT.

The chain recombines TRBV6-6 with TRBJ2-7; 7 bases are a match to TRBD1. The CDR3 covers 14 residues. Germline V gene sequence: CDR1 MNHNY, CDR2 SVGAGI (reference sequence). Trimming at V came to 10 bases and at J to 0 bases, leaving 9 bases not matched to a gene. The CDR3: CAISTGQYSYEQYF. DNA of the CDR3: TGTGCCATCAGCACGGGACAGTACTCCTACGAGCAGTACTTC.

The genes are TRBV18 and TRBJ1-1; D is perhaps TRBD1 (6 bases). The V gene's germline CDR1 is KGHSH and CDR2 LQKENI. Trimming removed 2 bases from V and 7 bases from J, with 17 bases in between. CDR3 length equals 15 residues. The CDR3 here is CASSPLAIEGVEAFF. CDR3 nucleotide sequence: TGTGCCAGCTCACCATTGGCGATTGAGGGGGTTGAAGCTTTCTTT.

The rearrangement joins TRBV3-1 (or the pseudogene TRBV3-2) to TRBJ1-2, with a tentative D call TRBD1 (6 bases). The CDR3 sequence is 15 residues long. Germline CDR1 LGHDT, CDR2 YNNKEL (reference sequence). The V and J ends lost 3 bases and 6 bases respectively, with 17 bases between them. In nucleotides, the CDR3 is TGTGCCAGCAGCCAGGACTCGGACAGTGAAAATGGCTACACCTTC. It yields the protein CASSQDSDSENGYTF.

The chain recombines TRBV19 with TRBJ1-2; TRBD1 is a possible D gene (6 bases). The CDR3 extends over 14 amino acids. With 5 bases removed from V and 4 bases from J, the gap between germline ends came to 14 bases. Looked up from germline, CDR1 is LNHDA and CDR2 is SQIVND (reference sequence). CDR3 in DNA: TGTGCCAGTAGTCTCGGGGGGCGCCGCTATGGCTACACCTTC. Encoded protein: CASSLGGRRYGYTF. The full variable domain, in which reference TRBV19 and TRBJ1-2 provide the parts outside the CDR3, is DGGITQSPKYLFRKEGQNVTLSCEQNLNHDAMYWYRQDPGQGLRLIYYSQIVNDFQKGDIAEGYSVSREKKESFPLTVTSAQKNPTAFYLCASSLGGRRYGYTFGSGTRLTVV.

The chain has TRBV24-1 and TRBJ2-3; weak D call: TRBD2 (5 bases). CDR3 size: 16 residues. Germline CDR1 and CDR2: KGHDR and SFDVKD. The V gene lost 9 bases and the J gene lost 1 base, with 19 bases spanning the gap. Here the CDR3 reads CATGPGRSEGTDTQYF. The CDR3 DNA reads as TGTGCCACCGGCCCGGGTAGGTCGGAGGGCACAGATACGCAGTATTTT.

The chain is built from TRBV28 and TRBJ1-2, with D hard to call. This CDR3 region has 13 residues. Germline CDR1 and CDR2: MDHEN and SYDVKM. The ends were cut back, 7 bases at V and 0 bases at J, with 9 bases in the middle. The CDR3 spells CASTGFSNYGYTF. The CDR3 DNA sequence: TGTGCCAGCACGGGATTTTCTAACTATGGCTACACCTTC.

The gene calls are TRBV29-1 and TRBJ2-7; TRBD2 is a possible D gene (6 bases). The V gene lost 3 bases and the J gene lost 5 bases, with 17 bases spanning the gap. In germline, CDR1 is SQVTM, CDR2 ANQGSEA. This CDR3 region has 14 residues. Here the CDR3 reads CSVESPGTVNEQYF. The DNA of the CDR3 is TGCAGCGTTGAGTCCCCCGGGACTGTCAACGAGCAGTACTTC.

The rearrangement uses TRBV6-5 and TRBJ2-2; 9 bases map to TRBD2. CDR1 and CDR2 (germline): MNHEY, SVGAGI. The junction had 9 bases not matched to a gene; V was cut back by 4 bases and J by 6 bases. The length of the CDR3 is 16 residues. CDR3 DNA sequence: TGTGCCAGCAGTTCTTCTGGCGGGGGGGCTCCCGGGGAGCTGTTTTTT. This translates into CASSSSGGGAPGELFF.

The genes are TRBV19 and TRBJ1-5; TRBD1 matches at 11 bases. Germline assignment: CDR1 LNHDA and CDR2 SQIVND (reference sequence). J was trimmed by 4 bases and V by 6 bases; bases with no gene match: 5. The CDR3 is 15 residues long. In nucleotides, the CDR3 is TGTGCCAGTAGATTGGGACAGGGGGGTAATCAGCCCCAGCATTTT. Translated: CASRLGQGGNQPQHF.

V and J are TRBV7-9 and TRBJ2-7, with TRBD1 matching over 7 bases. V dropped 5 bases and J dropped 8; count of bases not matched to a gene: 6. Germline V gene sequence: CDR1 SEHNR, CDR2 FQNEAQ (reference sequence). The CDR3 loop spans 12 amino acids. The CDR3 region has the DNA TGTGCCAGCAGCGCCGAGACAGGGAAGCAGTACTTC. Its translation: CASSAETGKQYF.

The V gene is TRBV11-2, the J gene TRBJ2-7; 9 nucleotides line up with TRBD1. Germline loops: CDR1 SGHAT, CDR2 FQNNGV. The CDR3 has 14 amino acids. Trimming cost V 5 bases and J 6 bases; bases outside gene matches: 8. The CDR3 nucleotides read TGTGCCAGCAGCCGGACAGGGGTCCGTGGCGAGCAGTACTTC. Residues: CASSRTGVRGEQYF. Full variable domain (rest looked up from reference TRBV11-2 and TRBJ2-7): EAGVAQSPRYKIIEKRQSVAFWCNPISGHATLYWYQQILGQGPKLLIQFQNNGVVDDSQLPKDRFSAERLKGVDSTLKIQPAKLEDSAVYLCASSRTGVRGEQYFGPGTRLTVT.

This chain connects TRBV6-5 to TRBJ1-4; 9 positions match TRBD1. J lost 7 bases, V lost 2 bases, and 5 bases had no gene match. Germline CDR1 reads MNHEY; CDR2 reads SVGAGI. This CDR3 has 15 residues. The CDR3 sequence is CASSYGQGNSEKLFF. The CDR3 nucleotides read TGTGCCAGCAGTTACGGACAGGGGAATAGTGAAAAACTGTTTTTT.

CDR3: CASSAGGASGNTIYF. CDR3 in DNA: TGTGCCAGCAGCGCCGGGGGGGCCTCTGGAAACACCATATATTTT. The chain has TRBV9 and TRBJ1-3; D may be TRBD1 (6 bases). The CDR3 is made up of 15 amino acids. CDR1 is SGDLS, CDR2 YYNGEE, per germline. Trimming removed 3 bases from V and 0 bases from J, with 10 bases in between.

This clone appeared once. The V gene is TRBV7-2, the J gene TRBJ2-7; 8 nucleotides match TRBD1. The CDR3 covers 14 residues. Germline V gene data show CDR1 as SGHTA and CDR2 as FQGNSA. Unmatched junction bases numbered 2, after V lost 1 base and J lost 3 bases. CDR3 sequence reads: CASSLGTGFYEQYF. CDR3 coding DNA: TGTGCCAGCAGCTTAGGGACAGGGTTCTACGAGCAGTACTTC.

The rearrangement joins TRBV6-1 to TRBJ1-5; 8 nucleotides line up with TRBD1. Germline-derived CDR1 and CDR2 are MNHNS and SASEGT. Trimming removed 3 bases from V and 0 bases from J; junction bases left unmatched: 10. The CDR3 extends over 18 amino acids. CDR3 amino acids: CASSDLPPTGDSNQPQHF. The CDR3 region has the DNA TGTGCCAGCAGTGACCTGCCCCCGACAGGGGATAGCAATCAGCCCCAGCATTTT.

Written as DNA, the CDR3 is TGTGCCAGTAGCCCCCTCGGGGGAAAGAACTATGGCTACACCTTC. This gives the protein CASSPLGGKNYGYTF. The chain employs TRBV19 and TRBJ1-2; possibly TRBD1 for D (5 bases). The CDR3 consists of 15 residues. The germline V gene encodes CDR1 LNHDA and CDR2 SQIVND (reference sequence). V was shortened by 6 bases and J by 2 bases, with 16 bases between the two germline ends.

This chain uses TRBV5-1 with TRBJ1-2; no clear D. V gave up 0 bases and J gave up 3 bases, with 12 bases separating them. Germline V gene lookup returns CDR1 SGHRS and CDR2 YFSETQ. The CDR3 loop spans 15 amino acids. The CDR3 spells CASSLVPHRDYGYTF. The CDR3 nucleotides read TGCGCCAGCAGCTTGGTTCCCCATCGGGACTATGGCTACACCTTC.

The gene calls are TRBV9 and TRBJ1-1, with 7 bases matching TRBD1. Germline V gene lookup returns CDR1 SGDLS and CDR2 YYNGEE. The CDR3 has 14 amino acids. Trimming at V came to 3 bases and at J to 2 bases, leaving 4 bases not matched to a gene. CDR3 in DNA: TGTGCCAGCAGCGCTTGGGACAGTAACACTGAAGCTTTCTTT. Translated: CASSAWDSNTEAFF.

V is TRBV24-1 and J is TRBJ2-5; 11 bases agree with TRBD2. Germline V gives CDR1 KGHDR, CDR2 SFDVKD. CDR3 length equals 16 residues. J gave up 5 bases and V 3 bases, and 7 bases lay outside the gene matches. The CDR3 nucleotides read TGTGCCACCAGTGATCTAACTAGCGGGGGAGGCGAGACCCAGTACTTC. Translating gives CATSDLTSGGGETQYF.

About this clone: At one end, the junction sequence differs from germline, possibly due to a read error. The genes are TRBV28 and TRBJ2-1; D not certain. Per germline, CDR1 MDHEN and CDR2 SYDVKM. There are 14 residues in the CDR3. The chain's CDR3 is CASSLLPVYHEQFF. The CDR3 nucleotides read TGTGCCAGCAGTTTATTGCCGGTCTACCATGAGCAGTTCTTC.

V is TRBV3-1 (or the pseudogene TRBV3-2) and J is TRBJ2-2; D remains ambiguous. The CDR3 consists of 15 residues. Germline V gene sequence: CDR1 LGHDT, CDR2 YNNKEL (reference sequence). V was shortened by 1 base and J by 5 bases, with 11 bases between the two germline ends. For the CDR3, the DNA is TGTGCCAGCAGCCAAGCCCAACAGAATACCGGGGAGCTGTTTTTT. It encodes CASSQAQQNTGELFF.

The chain has TRBV29-1 and TRBJ2-1, with TRBD2 matching 9 bases. CDR1 SQVTM and CDR2 ANQGSEA come from the germline V gene. The V gene end was trimmed by 4 bases and the J gene end by 0 bases; junction bases not matched to a gene: 7. The CDR3 has 16 amino acids. CDR3 residues: CSVVNQRGVSYNEQFF. The CDR3 nucleotides are TGCAGCGTTGTTAACCAGCGGGGGGTCTCCTACAATGAGCAGTTCTTC.